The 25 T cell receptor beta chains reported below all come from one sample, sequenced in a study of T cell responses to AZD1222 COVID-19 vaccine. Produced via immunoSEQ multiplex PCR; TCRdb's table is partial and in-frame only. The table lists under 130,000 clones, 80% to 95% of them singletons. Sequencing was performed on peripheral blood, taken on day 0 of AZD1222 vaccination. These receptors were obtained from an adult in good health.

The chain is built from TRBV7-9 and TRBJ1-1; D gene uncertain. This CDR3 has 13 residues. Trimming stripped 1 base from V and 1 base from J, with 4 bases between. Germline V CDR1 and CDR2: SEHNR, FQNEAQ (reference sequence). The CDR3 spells CASSLEGNTEAFF. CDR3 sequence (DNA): TGTGCCAGCAGCTTAGAGGGGAACACTGAAGCTTTCTTT.

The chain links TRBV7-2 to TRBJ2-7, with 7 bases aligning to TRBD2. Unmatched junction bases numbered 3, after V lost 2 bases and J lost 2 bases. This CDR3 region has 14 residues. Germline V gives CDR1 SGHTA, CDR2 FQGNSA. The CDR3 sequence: CASSLKRGPYEQYF. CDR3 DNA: TGTGCCAGCAGCTTAAAGCGGGGCCCCTACGAGCAGTACTTC.

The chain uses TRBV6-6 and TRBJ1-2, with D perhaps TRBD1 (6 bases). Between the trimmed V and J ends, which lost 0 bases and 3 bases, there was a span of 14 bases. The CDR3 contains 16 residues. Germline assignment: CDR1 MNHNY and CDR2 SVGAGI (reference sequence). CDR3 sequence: CASSYSGGPPDYGYTF. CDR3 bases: TGTGCCAGCAGTTACTCTGGGGGGCCGCCTGACTATGGCTACACCTTC.

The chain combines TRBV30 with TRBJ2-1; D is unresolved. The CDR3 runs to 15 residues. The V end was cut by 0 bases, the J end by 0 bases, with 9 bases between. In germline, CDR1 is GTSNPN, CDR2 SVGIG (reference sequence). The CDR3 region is CAWSVWASSYNEQFF. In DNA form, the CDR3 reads TGTGCCTGGAGTGTTTGGGCCAGCTCCTACAATGAGCAGTTCTTC.

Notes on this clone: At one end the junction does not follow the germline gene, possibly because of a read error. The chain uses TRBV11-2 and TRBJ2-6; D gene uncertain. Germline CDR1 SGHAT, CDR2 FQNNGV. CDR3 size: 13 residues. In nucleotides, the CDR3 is TGTGCCAGCAGCGTAGACCGGGCCAACGTCCTGACTTTC. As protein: CASSVDRANVLTF.

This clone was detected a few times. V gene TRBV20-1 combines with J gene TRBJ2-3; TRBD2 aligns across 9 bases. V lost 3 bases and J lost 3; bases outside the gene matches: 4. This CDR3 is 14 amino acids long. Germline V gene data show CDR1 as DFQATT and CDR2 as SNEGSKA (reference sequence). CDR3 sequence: CSASLLAGTDTQYF. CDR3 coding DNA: TGCAGTGCTAGTCTCCTAGCGGGGACAGATACGCAGTATTTT.

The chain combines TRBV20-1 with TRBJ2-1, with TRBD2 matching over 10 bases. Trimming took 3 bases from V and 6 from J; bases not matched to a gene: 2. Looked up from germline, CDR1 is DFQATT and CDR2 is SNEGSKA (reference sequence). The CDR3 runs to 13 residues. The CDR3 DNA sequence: TGCAGTGCTAGTACTAGCGGGGTCAATGAGCAGTTCTTC. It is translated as CSASTSGVNEQFF.

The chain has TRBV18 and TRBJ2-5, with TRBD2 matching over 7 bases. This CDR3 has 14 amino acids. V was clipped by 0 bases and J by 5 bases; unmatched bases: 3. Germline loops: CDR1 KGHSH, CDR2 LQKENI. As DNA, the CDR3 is TGTGCCAGCTCACCACCCGGGGGGATGGAGACCCAGTACTTC. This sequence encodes CASSPPGGMETQYF.

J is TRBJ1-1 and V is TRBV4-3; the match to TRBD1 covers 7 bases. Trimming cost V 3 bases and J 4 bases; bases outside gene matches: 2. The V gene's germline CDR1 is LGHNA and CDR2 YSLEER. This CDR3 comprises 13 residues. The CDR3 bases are TGCGCCAGCAGCCATTCAGGGGGCACTGAAGCTTTCTTT. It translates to CASSHSGGTEAFF.

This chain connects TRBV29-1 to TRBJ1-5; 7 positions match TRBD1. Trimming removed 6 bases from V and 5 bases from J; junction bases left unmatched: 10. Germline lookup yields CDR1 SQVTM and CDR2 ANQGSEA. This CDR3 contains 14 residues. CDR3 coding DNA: TGCAGCGTCGCTTTTTCAGGGGGGGATCAGCCCCAGCATTTT. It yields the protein CSVAFSGGDQPQHF.

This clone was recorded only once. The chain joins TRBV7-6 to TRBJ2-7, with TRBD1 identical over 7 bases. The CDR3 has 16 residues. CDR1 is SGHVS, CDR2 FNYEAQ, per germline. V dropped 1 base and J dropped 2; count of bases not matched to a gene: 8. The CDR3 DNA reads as TGTGCCAGCAGCTTAGGGGCCGGGGACAGACCCTACGAGCAGTACTTC. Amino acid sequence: CASSLGAGDRPYEQYF.

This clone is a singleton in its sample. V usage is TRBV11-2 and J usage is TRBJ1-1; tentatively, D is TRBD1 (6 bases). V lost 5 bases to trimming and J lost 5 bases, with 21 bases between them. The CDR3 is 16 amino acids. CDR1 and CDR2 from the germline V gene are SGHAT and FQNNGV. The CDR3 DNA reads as TGTGCCAGCAGCCCGAGCTCTTCTGGGGGCTGGACTGAAGCTTTCTTT. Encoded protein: CASSPSSSGGWTEAFF.

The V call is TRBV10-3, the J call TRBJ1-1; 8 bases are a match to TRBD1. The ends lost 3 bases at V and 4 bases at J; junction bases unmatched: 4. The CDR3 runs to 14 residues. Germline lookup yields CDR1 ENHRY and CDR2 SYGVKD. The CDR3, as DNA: TGTGCCATCAGTGACCCTACAGGGGGCACTGAAGCTTTCTTT. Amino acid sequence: CAISDPTGGTEAFF.

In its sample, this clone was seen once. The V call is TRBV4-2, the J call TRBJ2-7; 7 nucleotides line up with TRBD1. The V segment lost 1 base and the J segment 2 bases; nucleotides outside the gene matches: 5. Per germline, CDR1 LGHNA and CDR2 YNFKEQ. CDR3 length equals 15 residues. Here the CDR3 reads CASSQAADRPYEQYF. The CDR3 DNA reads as TGTGCCAGCAGCCAAGCGGCGGACAGGCCCTACGAGCAGTACTTC.

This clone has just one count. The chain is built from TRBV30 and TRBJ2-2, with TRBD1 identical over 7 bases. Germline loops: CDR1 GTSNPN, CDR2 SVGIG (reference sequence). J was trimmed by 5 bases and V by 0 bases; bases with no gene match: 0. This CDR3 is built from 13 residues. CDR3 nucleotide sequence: TGTGCCTGGAGTGTACAGGGGACCGGGGAGCTGTTTTTT. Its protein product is CAWSVQGTGELFF.

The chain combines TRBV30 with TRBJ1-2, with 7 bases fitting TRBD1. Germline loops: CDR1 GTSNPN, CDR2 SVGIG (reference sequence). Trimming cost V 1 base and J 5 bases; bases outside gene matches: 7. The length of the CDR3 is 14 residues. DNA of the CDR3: TGTGCCTGGAGTGGTCCGGACAGGTGGTATGGCTACACCTTC. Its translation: CAWSGPDRWYGYTF.

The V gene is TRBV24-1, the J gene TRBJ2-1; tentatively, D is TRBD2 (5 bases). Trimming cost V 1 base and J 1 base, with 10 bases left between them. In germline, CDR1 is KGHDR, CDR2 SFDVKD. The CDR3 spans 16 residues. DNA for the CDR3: TGTGCCACCAGTGATTTTGCACGGGGTTCCTACAATGAGCAGTTCTTC. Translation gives CATSDFARGSYNEQFF.

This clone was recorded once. The DNA for the CDR3 is TGTGCCAGCAGTCCACCGGCCCGGGGGGCGGACACTGAAGCTTTCTTT. It specifies CASSPPARGADTEAFF. This chain connects TRBV6-2 or TRBV6-3 to TRBJ1-1; D possibly corresponds to TRBD1 (6 bases). V was clipped by 5 bases and J by 3 bases, with 19 bases between them. Germline assignment: CDR1 MNHEY and CDR2 SVGEGT. This CDR3 has 16 residues.

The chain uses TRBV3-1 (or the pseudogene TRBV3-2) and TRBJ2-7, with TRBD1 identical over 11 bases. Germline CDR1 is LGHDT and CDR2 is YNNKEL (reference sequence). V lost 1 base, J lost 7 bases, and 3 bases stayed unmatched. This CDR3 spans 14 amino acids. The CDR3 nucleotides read TGTGCCAGCAGCCAAGGGACAGGGGGCCGGGAGCAGTACTTC. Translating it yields CASSQGTGGREQYF.

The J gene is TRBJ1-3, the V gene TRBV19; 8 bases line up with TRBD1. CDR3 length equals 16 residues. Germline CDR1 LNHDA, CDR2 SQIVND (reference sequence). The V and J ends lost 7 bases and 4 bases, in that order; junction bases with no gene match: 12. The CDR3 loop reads CASTYPGQGGGNTIYF. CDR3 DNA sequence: TGTGCCAGTACCTACCCCGGACAGGGTGGAGGAAACACCATATATTTT.

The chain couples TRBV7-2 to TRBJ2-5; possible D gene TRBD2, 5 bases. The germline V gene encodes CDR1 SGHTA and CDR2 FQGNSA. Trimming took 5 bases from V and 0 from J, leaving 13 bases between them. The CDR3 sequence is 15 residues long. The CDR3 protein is CASSPHRRYQETQYF. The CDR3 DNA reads TGTGCCAGCAGCCCCCATAGGAGGTACCAAGAGACCCAGTACTTC. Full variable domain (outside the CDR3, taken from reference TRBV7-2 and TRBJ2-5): GAGVSQSPSNKVTEKGKDVELRCDPISGHTALYWYRQSLGQGLEFLIYFQGNSAPDKSGLPSDRFSAERTGGSVSTLTIQRTQQEDSAVYLCASSPHRRYQETQYFGPGTRLLVL.

In DNA form, the CDR3 reads TGCGCCAGCAGCTTGCGACAGGGGTACGATTCACCCCTCCACTTT. Residues: CASSLRQGYDSPLHF. The gene calls are TRBV5-1 and TRBJ1-6; 8 bases match TRBD1. The CDR3 consists of 15 residues. Germline V gene sequence: CDR1 SGHRS, CDR2 YFSETQ. V shed 1 base, J shed 8 bases, and the junction held 5 bases outside the gene matches.

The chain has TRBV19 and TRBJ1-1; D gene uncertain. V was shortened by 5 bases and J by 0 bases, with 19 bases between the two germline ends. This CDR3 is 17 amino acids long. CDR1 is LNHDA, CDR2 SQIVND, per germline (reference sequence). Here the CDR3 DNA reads TGTGCCAGTAGTCCCGGGGAGGGCGTAGGGTTGAACACTGAAGCTTTCTTT. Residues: CASSPGEGVGLNTEAFF.

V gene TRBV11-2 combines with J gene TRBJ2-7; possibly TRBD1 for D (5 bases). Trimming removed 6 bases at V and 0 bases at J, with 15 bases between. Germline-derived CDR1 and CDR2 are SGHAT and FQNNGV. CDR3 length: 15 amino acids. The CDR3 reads CASRSLAGLSYEQYF. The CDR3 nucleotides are TGTGCCAGCAGATCCTTAGCAGGGCTCTCCTACGAGCAGTACTTC.

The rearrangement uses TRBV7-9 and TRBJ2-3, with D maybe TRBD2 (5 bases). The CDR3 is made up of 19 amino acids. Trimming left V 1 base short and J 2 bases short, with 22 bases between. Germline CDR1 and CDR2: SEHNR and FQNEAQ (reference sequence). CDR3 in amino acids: CASSLVLMLGGYHTDTQYF. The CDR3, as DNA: TGTGCCAGCAGCTTAGTCTTAATGCTAGGCGGGTATCACACAGATACGCAGTATTTT.